This T cell receptor beta chain was sequenced during a study of CD8 T cells in Susac syndrome (dated by TCRdb to the late 2010s). Background on the whole study: Repertoire sequencing was used to test whether CD8+ T cell activation and differentiation in Susac syndrome was antigen driven.

This clonotype was found a few times. What antigen it recognizes has not been identified. Within one base of it there is no much larger clone, and no base qualities were kept. Summary of the overall study and its limitations: The study acknowledged that relatively few individuals were included in the TCR sequencing and HLA analysis.

RNA was extracted using the RNeasy kit, and about 0.5 to 1 ug of the RNA was reverse transcribed with random hexamers. TCR beta CDR3 regions were amplified with the immunoSEQ multiplex PCR assay covering 54 Vbeta and 13 Jbeta segments. PCR amplification bias was corrected using a synthetic template baseline for primer optimization and computational correction. Under the source paper's analysis protocol: Only productive sequences were kept, with reads annotated to V, D and J genes according to IMGT and analyzed in immunoSEQ Analyzer. To calculate clonality, Shannon entropy was normalized by log2 of the number of productive unique sequences and then subtracted from one. For each patient and control, public and private clones were evaluated among the 100 most prevalent clones. Clones were defined as Susac-specific when absent from the healthy and MS cohorts, from approximately 1,100 published viral clones and from other ImmuneACCESS disease sequences. TCRdb ran its own pipeline on the public reads, namely fastp trimming at Q25 and MiXCR clone calling, and kept in-frame beta chains. Every entry covers one CDR3 protein and lists the most common genes and DNA from its rows. Clone size and V and J calls follow TCRdb, not the original study. The sample table records roughly 200,000 distinct CDR3 sequences; more than 85% of these occur just once. Approximately 0.08% of the sample lies in the top ten.

V is cut by 0 bases and J by 6 bases, and the space between the germline ends is 12 bases. From the germline V gene (reference sequence), CDR1 is GTSNPN and CDR2 is SVGIG. The CDR3 starts with the cysteine, ends with the phenylalanine, and has 13 residues. The sequence is cut down to CDR3 DNA, 39 bases in frame from base 1. Peripheral blood CD8+ and CD4+ T cells from healthy donors, Susac syndrome patients and multiple sclerosis patients were profiled by high-throughput TCR beta sequencing. Treatment-naive patients with stable or active relapsing-remitting disease fulfilling revised McDonald criteria were used as multiple sclerosis controls. Bulk CD8+ and CD4+ T cells were purified by magnetic negative isolation, whereas CD8+ TEMRA cells were enriched by FACS. Blood was collected in EDTA tubes and processed within 24 hours, with PBMCs isolated through density gradient centrifugation. PBMCs intended for TCR sequencing were frozen in liquid nitrogen and were later thawed in a 37 degrees C water bath. The sorted or isolated CD4+, CD8+ and CD8+ TEMRA cells had a purity of 90% or higher.

This sequence originates from a human donor with multiple sclerosis. Rearrangement joined TRBV30 to TRBJ2-7; TRBD1 is a weak D gene call, 5 bases matching. The sequenced sample was CD4+ T cells from PBMCs. CDR3 loop: CAWSVRAGSEQYF. The DNA sequence follows: TGTGCCTGGAGTGTACGGGCAGGGTCCGAGCAGTACTTC.